Listed here are 25 T cell receptor beta chains from one sample, sequenced in a study of blood T cell repertoires in COVID-19. The data were produced by immunoSEQ multiplex PCR, yet TCRdb's version contains in-frame clones alone and is incomplete. The sample lists 95,000 to 150,000 clones; roughly 72% were seen once. The specimen was peripheral blood. These receptors were collected from a man in his fifties or sixties with acute or convalescent COVID-19.

This clone was counted a single time. The chain carries TRBV2 and TRBJ2-3; 10 bases fit TRBD1. In germline, CDR1 is SNHLY, CDR2 FYNNEI. The CDR3 runs 15 residues. Unmatched junction bases numbered 6, after V lost 8 bases and J lost 1 base. CDR3 DNA: TGTGCCAGCTCCACCGGACAGGGGGGCACAGATACGCAGTATTTT. This sequence encodes CASSTGQGGTDTQYF.

This clone showed up just a few times. The rearrangement links TRBV5-1 to TRBJ1-2, with 8 bases matching TRBD1. From germline, CDR1 is SGHRS and CDR2 YFSETQ. This CDR3 spans 17 amino acids. V gave up 7 bases and J gave up 0 bases; unmatched junction bases: 14. CDR3 protein: CASRPDRGREANYGYTF. DNA for the CDR3: TGCGCCAGCCGCCCAGACAGGGGCCGGGAAGCTAACTATGGCTACACCTTC.

This chain joins TRBV3-1 (or the pseudogene TRBV3-2) and TRBJ2-5; TRBD2 aligns across 12 bases. V shed 4 bases, J shed 2 bases, and the junction held 8 bases outside the gene matches. The CDR3 contains 17 residues. Germline V gives CDR1 LGHDT, CDR2 YNNKEL (reference sequence). This chain's CDR3 is CASSPRLAGALQETQYF. The CDR3 coding sequence is TGTGCCAGCAGCCCCAGACTAGCGGGGGCATTACAAGAGACCCAGTACTTC.

The chain employs TRBV2 and TRBJ2-3; D possibly corresponds to TRBD2 (6 bases). The CDR3 extends over 14 amino acids. Trimming removed 9 bases from V and 3 bases from J, with 16 bases in between. Germline CDR1 SNHLY, CDR2 FYNNEI. The CDR3 DNA follows: TGTGCCAGTCGCCTTAGCGGCATGACAGATACGCAGTATTTT. It is translated as CASRLSGMTDTQYF.

This clone has a count of ten or more. The V gene is TRBV24-1, the J gene TRBJ2-2, with D possibly called TRBD1 or TRBD2 (10 bases each). Trimming shortened V by 1 base and J by 6 bases, and 32 bases separated the two germline ends. The CDR3 sequence is 22 residues long. Germline V gene lookup returns CDR1 KGHDR and CDR2 SFDVKD. As DNA, the CDR3 is TGTGCCACCAGTGATTTCTTGACAGGGGGCAAAACTAGCGGGGACGGGGCCGGGGAGCTGTTTTTT. Translation: CATSDFLTGGKTSGDGAGELFF.

This chain links TRBV20-1 with TRBJ2-1, with 7 bases matching TRBD2. This CDR3 is 16 amino acids long. V shed 4 bases, J shed 4 bases, and the junction held 13 bases outside the gene matches. Germline lookup yields CDR1 DFQATT and CDR2 SNEGSKA (reference sequence). CDR3 region: CSANDPGRGGYNEQFF. Written as DNA, the CDR3 is TGCAGTGCTAATGATCCAGGGAGGGGAGGGTACAATGAGCAGTTCTTC.

V gene TRBV10-2 combines with J gene TRBJ1-6; D is uncertain. V shed 4 bases and J shed 12 bases, with 16 bases lying between them. CDR3 length: 14 residues. The V gene's germline CDR1 is WSHSY and CDR2 SAAADI. CDR3 DNA sequence: TGCGCCAGCAGTGCCGCCGGGATCGAGAAACCCCTCCACTTT. This codes for CASSAAGIEKPLHF.

The gene calls are TRBV7-7 and TRBJ2-2; 10 positions agree with TRBD1. Germline V gives CDR1 SSHAT, CDR2 FNYEAQ (reference sequence). V shed 4 bases and J 1 base; nucleotides not matched to a gene: 9. The CDR3 loop spans 18 amino acids. CDR3 nucleotides: TGTGCCAGCAGCTCCCTGCCGGGACAGGGGATGAACACCGGGGAGCTGTTTTTT. Protein: CASSSLPGQGMNTGELFF.

The rearrangement uses TRBV24-1 and TRBJ1-2, with 11 bases matching TRBD1. The CDR3 runs to 15 residues. With V trimmed by 4 bases and J by 8 bases, 8 bases remained unmatched. Germline V gives CDR1 KGHDR, CDR2 SFDVKD. CDR3 nucleotides: TGTGCCACCAGTGACCCCGGACAGGGGGCAGTAGGCTACACCTTC. Amino acid sequence: CATSDPGQGAVGYTF.

This clone has at least ten counts. The chain joins TRBV9 to TRBJ2-1; 7 positions agree with TRBD1. This CDR3 has 12 residues. CDR1 and CDR2 from the germline V gene are SGDLS and YYNGEE. Trimming took 1 base from V and 8 from J; bases not matched to a gene: 0. CDR3 protein: CASSVQGDEQFF. CDR3 sequence (DNA): TGTGCCAGCAGCGTACAGGGGGATGAGCAGTTCTTC.

This chain links TRBV30 with TRBJ1-1; 7 positions agree with TRBD1. Trimming at V came to 7 bases and at J to 7 bases, leaving 9 bases not matched to a gene. This CDR3 contains 12 residues. Germline CDR1 and CDR2: GTSNPN and SVGIG (reference sequence). CDR3 amino acids: CASAKGAGEAFF. Here the CDR3 DNA reads TGTGCCTCCGCAAAGGGGGCAGGTGAAGCTTTCTTT.

This chain uses TRBV4-1 with TRBJ2-7; the match to TRBD1 covers 8 bases. CDR1 is MGHRA and CDR2 is YSYEKL in the germline V gene. The length of the CDR3 is 17 residues. Trimming removed 0 bases from V and 5 bases from J; junction bases left unmatched: 12. CDR3 bases: TGCGCCAGCAGCCAAGATATAAAAGGACAGGGAATCGACGAGCAGTACTTC. Its protein product is CASSQDIKGQGIDEQYF.

The chain carries TRBV5-1 and TRBJ1-1; D may be TRBD1 (5 bases). The CDR3 covers 16 residues. Germline CDR1 is SGHRS and CDR2 is YFSETQ. Trimming removed 1 base at V and 0 bases at J, with 13 bases between. The CDR3, as DNA: TGCGCCAGCAGCTTGAGAACTGACAGCCTGAACACTGAAGCTTTCTTT. Translating it yields CASSLRTDSLNTEAFF.

This clone was picked up one time. Additional DNA sequences in this sample encode the identical CDR3. The rearrangement joins TRBV4-1 to TRBJ1-3; D is ambiguous. There are 13 residues in the CDR3. V was shortened by 1 base and J by 2 bases, with 3 bases between the two germline ends. Germline loops: CDR1 MGHRA, CDR2 YSYEKL. DNA for the CDR3: TGCGCCAGCAGCCAAGCAACTGGAAACACCATATATTTT. Its translation is CASSQATGNTIYF.

This chain connects TRBV19 to TRBJ1-1; D remains ambiguous. V was shortened by 9 bases and J by 5 bases, with 13 bases between the two germline ends. The CDR3 runs to 12 residues. CDR1 LNHDA and CDR2 SQIVND come from the germline V gene (reference sequence). The CDR3 DNA is TGTGCCAGCAAAACGGGGTCGACTGAAGCTTTCTTT. Translated, it gives CASKTGSTEAFF. Together with reference TRBV19 and TRBJ1-1, the CDR3 gives the full variable domain: DGGITQSPKYLFRKEGQNVTLSCEQNLNHDAMYWYRQDPGQGLRLIYYSQIVNDFQKGDIAEGYSVSREKKESFPLTVTSAQKNPTAFYLCASKTGSTEAFFGQGTRLTVV.

This clone has only a few counts. CDR3 protein: CASSVQGQGSGYTF. In DNA, the CDR3 is TGTGCCAGTAGTGTCCAGGGACAGGGAAGTGGCTACACCTTC. The chain recombines TRBV19 with TRBJ1-2, with TRBD1 identical over 9 bases. The CDR3 is 14 amino acids. Germline-derived CDR1 and CDR2 are LNHDA and SQIVND (reference sequence). V lost 5 bases to trimming and J lost 7 bases; unmatched junction nucleotides: 8.

This clone was counted once. The J gene is TRBJ2-3, the V gene TRBV19; 8 positions agree with TRBD1. CDR3 size: 16 residues. V dropped 5 bases and J dropped 5; count of bases not matched to a gene: 12. Germline CDR1 and CDR2: LNHDA and SQIVND (reference sequence). CDR3 sequence reads: CASSSRTGTLGDTQYF. CDR3 in DNA: TGTGCCAGTAGTTCAAGGACAGGGACACTTGGAGATACGCAGTATTTT.

J is TRBJ1-2 and V is TRBV7-9; D is possibly TRBD1 (6 bases). V was pared by 0 bases and J by 5 bases, with 19 bases between. The CDR3 extends over 17 amino acids. Germline assignment: CDR1 SEHNR and CDR2 FQNEAQ (reference sequence). Written as DNA, the CDR3 is TGTGCCAGCAGCTTAGCGCCGGGACCCCTCAGGGGTTATGGCTACACCTTC. Protein sequence: CASSLAPGPLRGYGYTF.

The rearrangement links TRBV7-8 to TRBJ1-2, with TRBD1 matching 8 bases. The junction had 7 bases not matched to a gene; V was cut back by 5 bases and J by 8 bases. This CDR3 contains 13 residues. In germline, CDR1 is SGHVS, CDR2 FQNEAQ. The CDR3 loop reads CASSLQGARGYTF. For the CDR3, the DNA is TGTGCCAGCAGCCTCCAGGGGGCGCGCGGCTACACCTTC.

V and J are TRBV6-5 and TRBJ2-2; D possibly corresponds to TRBD2 (6 bases). The CDR3 runs 15 residues. Germline V gene lookup returns CDR1 MNHEY and CDR2 SVGAGI. The ends were cut back, 6 bases at V and 3 bases at J, with 14 bases in the middle. CDR3 region: CASRRDRRHTGELFF. Here the CDR3 DNA reads TGTGCCAGCAGGCGGGACCGCCGACACACCGGGGAGCTGTTTTTT.

The chain carries TRBV6-1 and TRBJ2-2; TRBD1 aligns across 11 bases. This CDR3 region has 16 residues. The V gene's germline CDR1 is MNHNS and CDR2 SASEGT. Losses at the gene ends were 3 bases for V and 6 bases for J; bases not matched to a gene: 6. The CDR3 loop is CASSERGTGGPGELFF. CDR3 nucleotides: TGTGCCAGCAGTGAGCGGGGGACAGGGGGACCCGGGGAGCTGTTTTTT.

The V call is TRBV6-1, the J call TRBJ2-1, with TRBD2 identical over 8 bases. Germline V lookup: CDR1 MNHNS, CDR2 SASEGT. CDR3 length equals 16 residues. Germline trimming cut 2 bases from V and 5 bases from J; bases unmatched to any gene: 8. The CDR3 here is CASSESVYGRDNEQFF. The CDR3 bases are TGTGCCAGCAGTGAATCAGTCTACGGGAGGGACAATGAGCAGTTCTTC.

The V gene is TRBV5-1, the J gene TRBJ2-5, with TRBD2 as a possible D gene (5 bases). Trimming pared 1 base from V and 5 bases from J, leaving 9 bases between. Germline V CDR1 and CDR2: SGHRS, YFSETQ. The CDR3 consists of 13 residues. The CDR3 sequence is CASSLFPGETQYF. The CDR3 nucleotides read TGCGCCAGCAGCTTGTTCCCGGGGGAGACCCAGTACTTC.

The chain recombines TRBV6-5 with TRBJ2-5, with D unclear. Germline V gene lookup returns CDR1 MNHEY and CDR2 SVGAGI. The CDR3 has 16 residues. V lost 1 base to trimming and J lost 0 bases, with 12 bases between them. CDR3 DNA sequence: TGTGCCAGCAGTTACTGGGCAAACTCGTACCAAGAGACCCAGTACTTC. It specifies CASSYWANSYQETQYF.

Here the CDR3 reads CASGLGKGAGEQYF. The CDR3 nucleotides are TGTGCTAGTGGTTTGGGAAAGGGGGCGGGGGAGCAGTACTTC. The chain has TRBV12-5 and TRBJ2-7; tentatively, D is TRBD1 (7 bases). Germline V gene lookup returns CDR1 LGHNT and CDR2 FRNRAP. The V end was cut by 1 base, the J end by 7 bases, with 14 bases between. There are 14 residues in the CDR3.